The 32 T cell receptor delta chains in this list originate from one sample, sequenced in a study of γδ T cells in repeated Plasmodium falciparum infection. Vgamma9/Vdelta2+ and Vdelta2-negative gammadelta T cells were flow-sorted from PBMC for bulk sequencing. TCRdb repeated clone calling on the multiplex PCR reads with CATT. Of 45,000 to 50,000 delta-chain clones listed, roughly 1.5% are singletons. The sequenced sample consisted of gamma-delta T cells from blood. The receptors originated from a pool of human donors (malaria-infected and uninfected, not separated).

Turning to this clone: TCRdb assigns this DNA the protein of a much larger clone, which departs from its translation at residue 18; this likely reflects a read error, and the protein shown comes from translating the DNA. The chain recombines TRDV1 with TRDJ1; 12 positions agree with TRDD3. With 1 base clipped from V and 5 bases from J, the junction kept 26 bases outside the gene matches. CDR3 length: 23 amino acids. Germline CDR1 reads TSWWSYY; CDR2 reads QGS. CDR3 amino acids: CALGEPPFPYLVAGGYAMDKLIF. DNA of the CDR3: TGTGCTCTTGGGGAACCCCCCTTCCCTTATTTGGTGGCTGGGGGATACGCCATGGATAAACTCATCTTT.

A word on this clone: The likely explanation is a read error, given a far larger clone one base away. The sample holds other DNA sequences that translate to the same CDR3. The chain recombines TRDV1 with TRDJ1, with TRDD3 matching over 9 bases. TCRdb records no J gene; here it was assigned by comparing the DNA to germline. V dropped 7 bases and J dropped 9; count of bases not matched to a gene: 27. The CDR3 extends over 19 amino acids. Germline values: CDR1 TSWWSYY, CDR2 QGS. CDR3 protein: CALVPTPSEGIREIRELIF. The CDR3 bases are TGTGCTCTTGTTCCGACCCCCTCAGAGGGGATACGCGAGATCCGGGAACTCATCTTT.

This clone has a handful of counts. TCRdb shows a much larger clone's protein in place of this DNA's translation, and the two differ at residue 3, likely through a read error; the protein shown is translated from the DNA. The V call is TRDV1, the J call TRDJ1; TRDD3 matches 7 bases. The CDR3 extends over 22 amino acids. The germline V gene encodes CDR1 TSWWSYY and CDR2 QGS. Here the CDR3 reads CAPGELGLERWIRERYTDKLIF. The CDR3 DNA sequence: TGTGCTCCTGGGGAACTCGGGCTCGAACGATGGATACGCGAACGATACACCGATAAACTCATCTTT.

With respect to this clone: The TCRdb record carries a much larger clone's protein, which differs from this DNA's translation at residue 9; a read error is the likely cause, and the protein listed here is the DNA translation. The chain employs TRDV2 and TRDJ1; D might be TRDD2 (6 bases). Germline V gene sequence: CDR1 GEAIGNYY, CDR2 EKD. Deletions cut 0 bases from V and 0 bases from J, with 16 bases between. CDR3 length: 17 residues. This CDR3 is CACDTLLREMYTDKLIF. Here the CDR3 DNA reads TGTGCCTGTGACACCCTCCTACGTGAAATGTACACCGATAAACTCATCTTT.

Note on this clone: The protein given by TCRdb reflects a much larger clone and differs at residue 14 from this DNA's translation, likely from a read error; the protein shown is the DNA's translation. J is TRDJ1 and V is TRDV1; TRDD3 is a possible D gene (7 bases). No J gene is reported in TCRdb; it was inferred here by comparing the DNA with germline. The V gene lost 2 bases and the J gene lost 2 bases, with 33 bases spanning the gap. There are 22 residues in the CDR3. Germline CDR1 reads TSWWSYY; CDR2 reads QGS. The CDR3 is CALGESFSSSLLGNTGTDKLIF. The CDR3 DNA reads as TGTGCTCTTGGGGAATCCTTCTCTTCCTCGCTACTGGGGAATACTGGGACCGATAAACTCATCTTT.

In the case of this clone: This may stem from a read error, because a much larger clone lies one nucleotide away. At the DNA level, this CDR3 is encoded by other sequences in the same sample as well. There is no J gene call, but TRDV1 is given as the V gene; the D call in the table, TRDD3, was not verified against the DNA. CDR1 is TSWWSYY, CDR2 QGS, per germline. The length of the CDR3 is 31 residues. In nucleotides, the CDR3 is TGTGCTCTTGGGGAACATCGGGGCCTCCTTCCTTCCTACCTCCACCCTTACCGACCCCTTTTGGTGAGGGGGTACACCGATAAACTCATCTTC. Protein: CALGEHRGLLPSYLHPYRPLLVRGYTDKLIF.

Regarding this clone: TCRdb has a much larger clone's protein, which differs at residue 12 from the translation of this DNA, likely because of a read error; what is shown is the protein translated from the DNA. This rearrangement joins TRDV1 to TRDJ1; TRDD3 aligns across 8 bases. The J gene is absent in TCRdb and was assigned here via DNA matching to germline. The CDR3 consists of 16 residues. After removal of 6 bases from V and 6 bases from J, the junction contained 15 bases not matched to a gene. Germline assignment: CDR1 TSWWSYY and CDR2 QGS. CDR3 coding DNA: TGTGCTCTTGGTAGGGCTACTCTGGGGGACAACAATAAACTCATCTTT. Protein sequence: CALGRATLGDNNKLIF.

The chain uses TRDV1 and TRDJ1; 7 bases fit TRDD3. TCRdb records no J gene; here it was assigned by comparing the DNA to germline. From germline, CDR1 is TSWWSYY and CDR2 QGS. The J segment lost 1 base and the V segment lost 0 bases, leaving 8 bases of the junction unmatched. The CDR3 loop spans 17 amino acids. The CDR3 spells CALGELLYWGLTDKLIF. CDR3 sequence (DNA): TGTGCTCTTGGGGAACTCTTGTACTGGGGACTCACCGATAAACTCATCTTT.

This clone was seen ten or more times. TCRdb records a much larger clone's protein for this DNA, with a difference at residue 11 that likely arises from a read error; the protein given is the translation of the DNA. The chain employs TRDV1 and TRDJ1; 8 bases line up with TRDD3. Germline values: CDR1 TSWWSYY, CDR2 QGS. The CDR3 runs 16 residues. The V segment lost 2 bases and the J segment 6 bases; nucleotides outside the gene matches: 11. This CDR3 is CALGEMGGGSIHKLIF. CDR3 nucleotides: TGTGCTCTTGGGGAAATGGGTGGGGGATCTATCCATAAACTCATCTTT.

This clone has ten or more counts. The CDR3 loop is CACDIVGLGDYTDKLIF. CDR3 nucleotide sequence: TGTGCCTGTGACATTGTTGGGTTGGGGGATTACACCGATAAACTCATCTTT. This chain links TRDV2 with TRDJ1, with TRDD3 matching over 8 bases. Looked up from germline, CDR1 is GEAIGNYY and CDR2 is EKD. Unmatched junction bases numbered 10, after V lost 2 bases and J lost 0 bases. The CDR3 consists of 17 residues.

This clone was detected many times. This chain joins TRDV2 and TRDJ1, with 10 positions matching TRDD3. The J gene was missing in TCRdb and was found by matching the end of the DNA to germline. The CDR3 runs to 15 residues. Losses at the gene ends were 3 bases for V and 2 bases for J; bases not matched to a gene: 5. CDR1 is GEAIGNYY and CDR2 is EKD in the germline V gene. CDR3 protein: CACDSLGDRTDKLIF. CDR3 bases: TGTGCCTGTGACTCACTGGGGGATCGAACCGATAAACTCATCTTT.

This clone was counted many times. The J gene was not called, though the V gene is TRDV1; the table's D gene call, TRDD3, was not cross checked with the DNA. CDR1 is TSWWSYY, CDR2 QGS, per germline. This CDR3 spans 21 amino acids. CDR3 nucleotide sequence: TGTGCTCTTGGGGGACCCTCCCCCCCCCTACGCCCCCCGGGGGATACCGATAAACTCACCTTT. Translation gives CALGGPSPPLRPPGDTDKLTF.

There are a few counts of this clone. With only one base between it and a far larger clone, this is likely a read error. Within the sample, other DNA sequences also encode this same CDR3. No J gene was called, and the V gene is TRDV2; the table names TRDD3, a call not compared with the DNA. Germline CDR1 and CDR2: GEAIGNYY and EKD. There are 21 residues in the CDR3. The CDR3 nucleotides are TGTGCCTGTGACACGGCCCTGTTGATTGGGGGATACGCCTGGGACACCCGACAAATGTTTTTC. Translated, it gives CACDTALLIGGYAWDTRQMFF.

This clone was counted many times. With only one base between it and a far larger clone, this is likely a read error. At the DNA level, this CDR3 is encoded by other sequences in the same sample as well. V gene TRDV1 combines with J gene TRDJ1, with TRDD3 matching 8 bases. The length of the CDR3 is 18 residues. With V trimmed by 2 bases and J by 0 bases, 11 bases remained unmatched. Germline V gene lookup returns CDR1 TSWWSYY and CDR2 QGS. The CDR3 region is CALGETKGYVLDTDKLIF. The CDR3 DNA follows: TGTGCTCTTGGGGAAACAAAGGGATACGTCCTTGACACCGATAAACTCATCTTT.

As regards this clone: With only one base between it and a far larger clone, this is likely a read error. The sample has other DNA sequences that encode this CDR3 too. The chain has TRDV1 and TRDJ1, with TRDD3 identical over 11 bases. CDR1 and CDR2 from the germline V gene are TSWWSYY and QGS. The CDR3 runs 19 residues. CDR3 nucleotides: TGTGCCCTTGGCCCTTCTCACCGGGGGTACTGGGGGATAACCGATAAACTCATCTTT. Residues: CALGPSHRGYWGITDKLIF.

Concerning this clone itself: A far larger clone is one nucleotide away, so this likely arose from a read error. Within the sample, other DNA sequences also encode this same CDR3. The chain has TRDV1 and TRDJ1; 10 bases map to TRDD3. TCRdb does not report a J gene; here it was assigned by matching the DNA to germline references. The CDR3 loop spans 22 amino acids. The V and J ends lost 3 bases and 5 bases, in that order; junction bases with no gene match: 27. Per germline, CDR1 TSWWSYY and CDR2 QGS. CDR3 DNA sequence: TGTGCTCTTGGGGAGCCCCGATCCCTTCCTCTCCTTTACTGGGGGATCTCGGATAAACTCATCTTT. The encoded protein is CALGEPRSLPLLYWGISDKLIF.

Only a few counts were recorded for this clone. This DNA's translation and the protein TCRdb lists, from a much larger clone, do not match at residue 9, likely due to a read error; the protein shown is translated from the DNA. This sequence joins TRDV2 and TRDJ1; D possibly corresponds to TRDD3 (5 bases). Because TCRdb records no J gene, it was assigned here through a match of the DNA to germline. This CDR3 spans 19 amino acids. In germline, CDR1 is GEAIGNYY, CDR2 EKD. V shed 0 bases and J shed 0 bases, with 22 bases lying between them. The DNA of the CDR3 is TGTGCCTGTGACACCGTGAAGGGGGTTGGTGAAGCGAACACCGATAAACTCATCTTT. Its translation: CACDTVKGVGEANTDKLIF.

A few counts support this clone. The mismatch at residue 4 between this DNA's translation and the TCRdb protein of a much larger clone likely reflects a read error; the protein shown is translated from the DNA. The rearrangement uses TRDV2 and TRDJ1, with TRDD3 matching 10 bases. TCRdb leaves out the J gene; it was filled in here by matching the DNA to germline. Germline assignment: CDR1 GEAIGNYY and CDR2 EKD. This CDR3 spans 16 amino acids. CDR3 residues: CACGTGGIRHTDKLIF. The CDR3 DNA sequence: TGTGCCTGTGGCACCGGGGGGATACGACACACCGATAAACTCATCTTT.

As for this clone: Only one base separates this from a far larger clonotype, so it likely reflects a read error. Other DNA sequences of this sample code for an identical CDR3. CDR3: CALGELGINFRNSWGSTYTDKLIF. The DNA for the CDR3 is TGTGCTCTTGGGGAACTAGGTATAAACTTCCGGAACTCCTGGGGGAGTACGTACACCGATAAACTCATCTTT. The chain joins TRDV1 to TRDJ1; 8 bases are shared with TRDD3. In the absence of a J gene in TCRdb, the DNA was matched to germline to assign it here. The CDR3 has 24 residues. Germline V gene sequence: CDR1 TSWWSYY, CDR2 QGS. The trim removed 0 bases at V and 0 bases at J, leaving 27 bases unmatched.

Regarding this clone: The translation of this DNA and the TCRdb protein of a much larger clone differ at residue 11, probably owing to a read error; the protein shown here is translated from the DNA. The rearrangement uses TRDV1 and TRDJ1; D might be TRDD3 (6 bases). The J gene, absent from TCRdb, was called here by matching the DNA to germline. Germline V gene data show CDR1 as TSWWSYY and CDR2 as QGS. Between the trimmed V and J ends, which lost 1 base and 0 bases, there was a span of 21 bases. The CDR3 runs to 19 residues. CDR3 amino acids: CALGEHPYLGVVYTDKLIF. The CDR3 DNA follows: TGTGCTCTTGGGGAACACCCCTACTTGGGGGTGGTTTACACCGATAAACTCATCTTT.

This clone was detected ten times or more. The mismatch at residue 9 between this DNA's translation and the TCRdb protein of a much larger clone likely reflects a read error; the protein shown is translated from the DNA. V usage is TRDV1 and J usage is TRDJ1; D might be TRDD2 (5 bases). Germline values: CDR1 TSWWSYY, CDR2 QGS. V was cut by 1 base and J by 4 bases, with 10 bases left in between. This CDR3 has 14 amino acids. CDR3 sequence: CALGEHGLRDKLIF. CDR3 DNA: TGTGCTCTTGGGGAACATGGCCTTCGCGATAAACTCATCTTT.

This clone was observed a few times. TCRdb has a much larger clone's protein, which differs at residue 13 from the translation of this DNA, likely because of a read error; what is shown is the protein translated from the DNA. V is TRDV1 and J is TRDJ1; 10 bases match TRDD3. TCRdb is silent on the J gene; assignment here came from matching the DNA to germline. V was pared by 6 bases and J by 1 base, with 17 bases of the junction left unmatched. Germline-derived CDR1 and CDR2 are TSWWSYY and QGS. CDR3 size: 19 residues. The CDR3 region is CALGLSTGGFVGPTDKLIF. DNA for the CDR3: TGTGCTCTTGGCCTCAGTACTGGGGGATTTGTCGGTCCCACCGATAAACTCATCTTT.

Note on this clone: A far larger clone differs by one base, so this is likely a read error. At the DNA level, this CDR3 is encoded by other sequences in the same sample as well. The V and J genes are TRDV1 and TRDJ2; either TRDD2 or TRDD3 may supply D (5 bases each). TCRdb does not report a J gene; here it was assigned by matching the DNA to germline references. The CDR3 is 20 residues long. The germline gives CDR1 TSWWSYY, CDR2 QGS. The CDR3 coding sequence is TGTGCTCTTGGGGAACCTCTCCTAAGTGGGATTTACGATGAGACAGCGCAACTCTTCTTT. Translated, it gives CALGEPLLSGIYDETAQLFF.

Remarks on this clone: A read error likely explains why the TCRdb protein, taken from a much larger clone, differs from this DNA's translation at residue 11; the protein shown is translated from the DNA. The chain links TRDV3 to TRDJ1; D is ambiguous. In the absence of a J gene in TCRdb, the DNA was matched to germline to assign it here. V lost 1 base, J lost 1 base, and 22 bases lay in between. Looked up from germline, CDR1 is TVYSNPD and CDR2 is GDNSRS (reference sequence). The CDR3 runs to 17 residues. The CDR3 is CAFKGLWRGGCTDKLIF. The CDR3 coding sequence is TGTGCCTTTAAAGGACTGTGGAGGGGTGGGTGCACCGATAAACTCATCTTT.

This clone was observed a few times. The protein held in TCRdb is that of a much larger clone and does not match this DNA's translation at residue 13, likely because of a read error; the protein shown is translated from the DNA. The J gene is TRDJ1, the V gene TRDV1; 9 positions agree with TRDD2. The J gene, missing from TCRdb, was assigned here through DNA to germline matching. Germline CDR1 is TSWWSYY and CDR2 is QGS. The CDR3 contains 24 residues. The V segment lost 5 bases and the J segment 0 bases; nucleotides outside the gene matches: 31. CDR3 DNA sequence: TGTGCTCTTGGGAACCAGGCCTTCCTACTCCCTGGGGAATACCGGTTTCAGAACACCGATAAACTCATCTTT. The encoded protein is CALGNQAFLLPGEYRFQNTDKLIF.

As concerns this clone: A far larger clone is one nucleotide away, so this likely arose from a read error. The sample holds other DNA sequences that translate to the same CDR3. The chain links TRDV1 to TRDJ1; a possible D gene is TRDD3 (6 bases). Per germline, CDR1 TSWWSYY and CDR2 QGS. This CDR3 is 16 amino acids long. V gave up 3 bases and J gave up 7 bases, with 21 bases separating them. CDR3 loop: CALGEKYWAHGGKLIF. Here the CDR3 DNA reads TGTGCTCTTGGGGAGAAGTACTGGGCTCATGGGGGTAAACTCATCTTT.

This clone has a handful of counts. One base separates it from a far larger clone, so it is likely a read error. J gene calling gave no result, while the V gene is TRDV1; the D call of TRDD3 is as the table states it, not checked on the DNA. Germline CDR1 reads TSWWSYY; CDR2 reads QGS. There are 22 residues in the CDR3. CDR3 DNA: TGTGCTCTTGGGGAACCCCATTTTCCTACGACAGGATACGCGGCTTTGACAGCACAGCTCTTCTTT. The encoded protein is CALGEPHFPTTGYAALTAQLFF.

Ten or more counts support this clone. Here the CDR3 DNA reads TGTGCTCTTGGGAAGGGGATTTCCCTCTTTACGTCGTACTGGGGGATATCCGATAAACTCATCTTT. Encoded protein: CALGKGISLFTSYWGISDKLIF. The rearrangement joins TRDV1 to TRDJ1; 11 bases map to TRDD3. The J gene, left out of TCRdb, was set here by checking the DNA against germline. The CDR3 length is 22 residues. V trimming: 5 bases; J trimming: 3 bases; junction bases outside the gene matches: 26. Germline-derived CDR1 and CDR2 are TSWWSYY and QGS.

This clone occurred a few times. This likely reflects a read error, since a far larger clone is one base away. This same CDR3 is encoded by further DNA sequences in the sample. The J gene is TRDJ3, the V gene TRDV1, with D tentatively TRDD3 (6 bases). TCRdb carries no J gene annotation; the J gene was assigned here by matching the DNA with germline. The germline V gene has CDR1 TSWWSYY and CDR2 QGS. The CDR3 covers 19 residues. CDR3 bases: TGTGCTCTCGAACCTTCACTCGGGGGGACATCCTGGGACACCCGGCAGATGTTTTTC. Residues: CALEPSLGGTSWDTRQMFF.

The table lists this clone with a few counts. This likely stems from a read error, as it lies one base from a far larger clone. Other DNA sequences from this sample encode an identical CDR3 as well. The rearrangement uses TRDV1 and TRDJ1; 10 bases match TRDD3. TCRdb is silent on the J gene; assignment here came from matching the DNA to germline. V was pared by 4 bases and J by 1 base, with 21 bases of the junction left unmatched. This CDR3 is built from 21 residues. CDR1 is TSWWSYY and CDR2 is QGS in the germline V gene. The CDR3 DNA reads as TGTGCTCTTGGGGCGGGAGATTCCTACTTCGGGGGATACGGAGGCACCGATAAACTCATCTTT. Amino acid sequence: CALGAGDSYFGGYGGTDKLIF.

With regard to this clone: TCRdb has a much larger clone's protein, which differs at residue 12 from the translation of this DNA, likely because of a read error; what is shown is the protein translated from the DNA. The chain joins TRDV1 to TRDJ1; 8 positions match TRDD2. Germline CDR1 TSWWSYY, CDR2 QGS. This CDR3 has 19 residues. The ends lost 5 bases at V and 0 bases at J; junction bases unmatched: 17. CDR3 region: CALGIDFLLRLANTDKLIF. The CDR3 DNA is TGTGCTCTTGGGATAGACTTCCTACTCCGACTTGCTAACACCGATAAACTCATCTTT.

This clone was counted ten times or more. This clone may be a read error of a much larger clone one base away. Other DNA sequences of this sample code for an identical CDR3. The rearrangement joins TRDV3 to TRDJ1; TRDD2 is a possible D gene (5 bases). The germline gives CDR1 TVYSNPD, CDR2 GDNSRS (reference sequence). The CDR3 sequence is 12 residues long. The CDR3 loop reads CAFKPYTDKLIF. CDR3 DNA: TGTGCCTTTAAACCCTACACTGATAAACTCATCTTT.